The T cell receptor (beta chain) described here comes from a study of cytomegalovirus exposure and HLA in healthy donors (TCRdb year 2017). Concerning the study at large: An earlier analysis of approximately 550 of the donors reported 250 to 350 Gb of sequence data and roughly 110 million unique TCR beta sequences from about 179 million T cells. Roughly 300 gigabases of sequencing data and 70 million to 100 million unique TCR sequences made up an early release that covered several hundred HLA-typed donors. Of the 350 to 400 genotyped donors, approximately 82% fell in the genetic ancestry cluster associated with self-reported Caucasian donors. The study aimed to test whether signatures of past pathogen exposure could be identified by cataloging public T cell receptors. The study profiled the T cell repertoires of hundreds of subjects by immunosequencing and related them to cytomegalovirus serostatus. Along with the roughly 670-subject first cohort, a separate validation cohort of over 90 different subjects was used. To predict cytomegalovirus infection status, the study combined high-throughput TCR immunosequencing, statistical association of individual TCRs with disease status, and machine learning. A later analysis re-examined previously published TCR beta repertoires from several hundred donors and added high-resolution HLA genotyping to investigate patterns of TCR occurrence. The later analysis used no new phenotypic data to find candidate immune exposures, relying instead on TCR beta sequences and their occurrence across donors. An earlier analysis of 587 of the donors applied high-throughput TCR beta sequencing to assess whether each TCR beta V gene segment acted as functional or pseudogenic. Donor age, sex, ethnicity and CMV serostatus were collected together with the repertoire data. In a later genetic analysis, genome-wide SNP genotypes for about 65% of the roughly 670 donors were used, and that subset was treated as a discovery cohort. Every repertoire in the discovery cohort had been generated on one and the same sequencing platform. Class I and class II HLA loci were covered by the typing at four-digit resolution. Typing coverage differed by locus: A, B, C, DRB1 and DQB1 were typed in roughly 620-630 donors, DQA1 in about 500, DPA1 in some 600, and DPB1 in roughly 450. Because of strong linkage in the cohort, 4 to 6 DR-DQ haplotypes were treated as single units for association and clustering. Among a few hundred genotyped donors of the cohort, an average of roughly 240,000 unique TCR beta nucleotide sequences were sequenced per donor, roughly 20% of them non-productive. Broad study findings and their caveats: A later analysis found that TCR association rates varied across HLA loci, with DRB1 alleles showing the most associated TCRs and HLA-C alleles the fewest. According to a later analysis, parvovirus B19, influenza, CMV and Epstein-Barr virus appeared linked to several top co-occurrence clusters. In a later genetic analysis, fewer N-insertions in productive TCRs were reported among donors in an Asian-associated ancestry cluster than the 666-donor mean. Because counts were too low, more than 15 rarely observed V segments, including chromosome 9 orphons, were left out of the earlier analysis of 587 of the donors. A further reported finding was that TCR beta sequences accurately predicted the HLA-A and HLA-B alleles for most subjects in the first cohort. Cytomegalovirus status was reported to be diagnosed by the classifier with high specificity and sensitivity in both the original and validation cohorts. For the cohort, immune exposure information was limited to CMV serostatus. Correlated functional status among segregating V segments might reflect linkage disequilibrium, but an unknown experimental factor could not be ruled out. The study gave a list of about 160 TCR beta chains associated with cytomegalovirus. According to a later analysis, most CMV-associated TCR beta chains appeared to be HLA-restricted, and the HLA associations seemed to be driven largely by CMV exposure. Three of the identified cytomegalovirus-associated TCR beta chains were confirmed in vitro to be specific for cytomegalovirus antigens. In a later analysis, about 17,000 TCR beta sequences were associated with specific HLA alleles at a false discovery rate of 0.05. Strong co-occurrence of HLA alleles, especially DR and DQ, made assigning TCR associations to individual alleles difficult. Roughly uniform sequencing depth across donors was assumed in presence/absence analyses, although this assumption may not hold. The sequencing pipeline was judged likely to have produced a cluster of highly shared sequence variants as a technical artifact. Because HLA typing was unavailable for some donors at each locus, only the typed subset was used in association tests. Most TCR sequences were observed very rarely across donors, whereas some public TCRs were present in many individuals. A later analysis found that HLA-associated TCR beta chains were more clonally expanded and had lower generation probabilities than equally common non-associated chains. Some IMGT-functional V segments, including TRBV6-2 and TRBV6-3, could not be told apart with the 87-base-pair reads, so those segments were excluded. The cohort was sequenced for TCR beta chains only, and without alpha or paired-chain data the features that could be detected were limited. According to the authors, the approach could potentially be generalized to other disease states and immunological phenotypes. Broadly in line with IMGT annotations, most TCR beta V segments showed up in productive rearrangements about 87% or about 30% of the time in an earlier analysis of about 500 of the donors. An association between a missense DCLRE1C variant and V-gene and J-gene trimming of TCR beta chains was found in a later genetic analysis and replicated in an independent cohort.

The cohort was made up of about 670 healthy bone marrow donors. At the time of sampling, all cohort members were nominally healthy, though unrecorded immune exposures were likely present. The donor tested CMV seronegative and was one of the 352 seronegative cohort members. Each donor provided a peripheral blood sample, and peripheral blood mononuclear cells were used for TCR beta sequencing. The Qiagen DNeasy Blood Extraction Kit was used to extract genomic DNA from the blood cell samples. This clone was counted once. Its specific antigen is unknown. The input lacks base qualities; no much larger clone sits a single base away. Library construction relied on the immunoSEQ multiplex PCR assay. For the multiplex PCR, a mixture combining 60 forward primers for TCR Vbeta segments and 13 reverse primers for TCR Jbeta segments was used. Amplification of the CDR3 region of rearranged TCR beta genes was performed with a multiplex PCR assay on genomic DNA. On the Illumina HiSeq System, the amplified TCR beta libraries were sequenced as 87-base-pair reads. The paper's processing steps were these. Across the 670 or so repertoires, a later analysis counted tens of millions of unique TCR beta chains, 9.5 million to 13 million of which were shared by at least two donors. To remove PCR and sequencing errors, raw reads were error-corrected and collapsed into unique sequences using a nearest-neighbor algorithm that merged closely related sequences. To assign V, D and J gene segments, CDR3 sequences were aligned to IMGT reference sequences. For a sequence to be retained, a match of at least six nucleotides to both a V gene segment and a J gene segment was required. A rearrangement was called productive if the CDR3 had no stop codons and remained in frame with V and J, and every other rearrangement was called non-productive. CDR3 was defined according to IMGT convention as the region running from the second conserved V-encoded cysteine to the conserved J-encoded phenylalanine. Sequences without an unambiguous match to a single V gene segment were excluded from the earlier analysis of approximately 560 of the donors. In an earlier analysis of about 590 of the donors, a V segment was called functional when productive rearrangements were above 56.7%, and segregating when the standard deviation between donors exceeded 5%. A statistical classification framework was built to diagnose cytomegalovirus status from the catalog of TCR beta chain sequences. In a later analysis, V and J genes were assigned by comparing TCR nucleotide sequences against IMGT/GENE-DB human TR gene sequences. In a later analysis, CDR3 sequences and most-parsimonious VDJ recombination scenarios were assigned using the TCRdist pipeline. In a later analysis, every TCR beta chain was defined by the combination of its CDR3 amino acid sequence and its V-gene family, and reads without a unique V-gene family were dropped. As a way to deal with suspected cross-contamination and a sequencing artifact, a later analysis dropped 592 nucleotide sequences that were highly shared and had low generation probability. In a later analysis, a clonal expansion index was calculated for each public chain from normalized within-repertoire ranks of inferred template counts. In a later analysis, generation probabilities were computed with a VDJ recombination model fitted to out-of-frame rearrangements, and the resulting probabilities were checked against IGoR. In a later analysis, TCR-TCR, TCR-HLA and TCR-CMV co-occurrence was scored with hypergeometric tests, and a repertoire-size bias correction was applied to TCR pairs. False discovery rates were estimated in a later analysis by permuting HLA or CMV assignments 20 times. A later analysis grouped co-occurring TCRs with DBSCAN, adding TCRdist sequence similarity when clustering within HLA-allele-positive subsets. Repertoires with fewer than 30,000 or more than 120,000 public chains were left out of co-occurrence clustering, as were about 5 repertoires with anomalous nucleotide sharing. The table was pulled from immuneACCESS by TCRdb, which kept in-frame rearrangements only. Such tables lose some clones; where checked, under half of the loss comes from unresolved V genes, and the rest has no known cause. V, J and clone size are those of that table, while D and trimming were read from the DNA. A total of 150,000 to 200,000 clones appear in this sample, 84% of them only once. Together, the top ten hold about 0.25% of the sample.

The CDR3, cysteine through phenylalanine, is 14 amino acids long. Of the read, only the CDR3 DNA is kept; its 42 bases are in frame from base 1. Based on the germline V gene, the CDR1 and CDR2 sequences are SGHVS and FQNEAQ. Cut back by 4 bases and 2 bases, the V and J ends lie 11 bases apart. The TCR was taken from a boy between 10 and 17 years old in good health and CMV-seronegative. The sample consisted of PBMCs. The rearranged segments are TRBV7-8 and TRBJ1-1, and perhaps TRBD1 as D gene, on 5 matching bases. The nucleotide sequence is given as TGTGCCAGCAGCTACTGGGGCCCTAACACTGAAGCTTTCTTT. The encoded protein is CASSYWGPNTEAFF.